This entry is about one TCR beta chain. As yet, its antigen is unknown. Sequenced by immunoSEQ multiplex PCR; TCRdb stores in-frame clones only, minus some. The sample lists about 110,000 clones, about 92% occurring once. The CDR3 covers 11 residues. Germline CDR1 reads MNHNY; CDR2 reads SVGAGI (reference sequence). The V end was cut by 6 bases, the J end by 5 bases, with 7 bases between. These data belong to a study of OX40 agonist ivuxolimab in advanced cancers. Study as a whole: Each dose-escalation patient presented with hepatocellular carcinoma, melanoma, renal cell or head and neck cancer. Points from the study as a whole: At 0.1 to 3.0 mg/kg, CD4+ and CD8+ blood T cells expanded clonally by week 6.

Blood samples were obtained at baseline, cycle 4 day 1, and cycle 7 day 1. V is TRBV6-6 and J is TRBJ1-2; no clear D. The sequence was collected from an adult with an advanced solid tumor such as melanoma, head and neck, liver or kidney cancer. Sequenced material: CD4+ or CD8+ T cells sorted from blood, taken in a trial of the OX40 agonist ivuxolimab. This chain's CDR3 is CASSLGYGYTF. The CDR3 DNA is TGTGCCAGCAGCCTCGGATATGGCTACACCTTC.